Below are 10 T cell receptor beta chains sequenced from a single sample in a study of blood T cells in healthy people across ages. For the second PCR, which ran for roughly 6 to 12 cycles, a sample-barcoded 5' primer and a J-beta primer mix were used. TCRdb fed the 5' RACE reads into MiXCR, producing one record per CDR3 protein. The sample lists over 1.5 million distinct CDR3 sequences; 49% were seen once. The sequenced sample was blood. Every receptor here comes from a middle-aged woman in good health.

V gene TRBV25-1 combines with J gene TRBJ2-5; the match to TRBD1 covers 11 bases. CDR3 length: 15 amino acids. V gave up 4 bases and J gave up 4 bases; unmatched junction bases: 5. Per the germline V gene, CDR1 is MGHDK and CDR2 is SYGVNS. This chain's CDR3 is CASSGLGQGAETQYF. CDR3 DNA: TGTGCCAGCAGTGGCCTTGGACAGGGGGCAGAGACCCAGTACTTC.

This chain joins TRBV24-1 and TRBJ2-1; the D gene is possibly TRBD1 (5 bases). CDR1 KGHDR and CDR2 SFDVKD come from the germline V gene. CDR3 size: 17 residues. V lost 6 bases and J lost 4, with 21 bases in between. This CDR3 is CATSHKTAGHLYNEQFF. In DNA, the CDR3 is TGTGCCACCAGTCACAAAACCGCCGGACACTTATACAATGAGCAGTTCTTC.

This clonotype was found once. The V call is TRBV5-1, the J call TRBJ1-2; D unresolved. CDR3 length: 13 residues. Germline assignment: CDR1 SGHRS and CDR2 YFSETQ. The germline V and J ends were trimmed by 3 bases and 6 bases, with 12 bases remaining between them. CDR3 coding DNA: TGCGCCAGCAGCTCGGTGGGGTTGGATGGCTACACCTTC. Translated, it gives CASSSVGLDGYTF.

Many counts were recorded for this clonotype. The chain employs TRBV12-3 or TRBV12-4 and TRBJ2-7, with no clear D. The CDR3 consists of 13 residues. Trimming removed 3 bases from V and 2 bases from J, with 8 bases in between. This chain's CDR3 is CASSFTAPYEQYF. DNA of the CDR3: TGTGCCAGCAGTTTTACAGCACCCTACGAGCAGTACTTC.

This chain uses TRBV9 with TRBJ2-3, with D perhaps matching TRBD1 (6 bases). The V gene's germline CDR1 is SGDLS and CDR2 YYNGEE. This CDR3 is 16 amino acids long. V shed 4 bases and J shed 2 bases, with 17 bases lying between them. CDR3 sequence: CASSPPGVGATDTQYF. CDR3 nucleotides: TGTGCCAGCAGCCCTCCAGGGGTAGGAGCCACAGATACGCAGTATTTT.

The chain is built from TRBV6-2 or TRBV6-3 and TRBJ1-6, with D unresolved. Trimming shortened V by 7 bases and J by 3 bases, and 4 bases separated the two germline ends. The CDR3 extends over 12 amino acids. Germline V CDR1 and CDR2: MNHEY, SVGEGT. The CDR3 DNA follows: TGTGCCAGCAAGAGCTATAATTCACCCCTCCACTTT. This translates into CASKSYNSPLHF.

The rearrangement joins TRBV20-1 to TRBJ2-1; maybe TRBD2 (5 bases). Germline lookup yields CDR1 DFQATT and CDR2 SNEGSKA (reference sequence). The CDR3 extends over 15 amino acids. The V end lost 1 base, the J end lost 3 bases, and 13 bases lay between the germline ends. Written as DNA, the CDR3 is TGCAGTGCTAGAGGCCGCGGGCGCAGCTACAATGAGCAGTTCTTC. Protein product: CSARGRGRSYNEQFF.

The rearrangement joins TRBV7-9 to TRBJ2-2; 9 nucleotides agree with TRBD2. CDR1 SEHNR and CDR2 FQNEAQ come from the germline V gene (reference sequence). The CDR3 has 17 residues. The ends lost 5 bases at V and 6 bases at J; junction bases unmatched: 13. The CDR3 reads CASSPARLAGSAGELFF. The CDR3 DNA follows: TGTGCCAGCAGCCCCGCGCGGCTAGCGGGATCCGCCGGGGAGCTGTTTTTT.

The chain links TRBV3-1 to TRBJ2-5; D may be TRBD1 or TRBD2 (5 bases each). In germline, CDR1 is LGHDT, CDR2 YNNKEL (reference sequence). The V end lost 3 bases, the J end lost 5 bases, and 10 bases lay between the germline ends. The CDR3 is 13 amino acids. The CDR3 nucleotides read TGTGCCAGCAGCCAGAGGTGGGGGGAGACCCAGTACTTC. It translates to CASSQRWGETQYF.

The rearrangement joins TRBV2 to TRBJ2-5; 8 positions match TRBD1. The assigned J gene may be wrong: the sequence end matches TRBJ2-7 better. Germline V gives CDR1 SNHLY, CDR2 FYNNEI. The CDR3 is 15 amino acids. The DNA for the CDR3 is TGTGCCAGCAGTGAAAGGAGGACAGGGAAGGACGAGCAGTACTTC. Translating gives CASSERRTGKDEQYF.